This passage covers 16 T cell receptor beta chains from one sample sequenced in a study of shared clonotypes between healthy human individuals. CD45RO-negative CD8 cells positively selected for CCR7 made up the naive population, which excluded terminally differentiated effector memory CD45RA+ cells. Repertoires were generated with immunoSEQ multiplex PCR, while TCRdb's copy carries only in-frame clones and drops some. The table has a few million clones, around 93% seen once. Source material: naive CD8+ T cells from PBMCs. These TCRs come from a man between 18 and 35 years old in good health. Some clones in this sample may be carry-over from other donors' samples.

Comments on this clone: Other nucleotide sequences from this sample produce the same CDR3. The CDR3 bases are TGTGCCAGCAGCCCGTTGAGTGATACGCAGTATTTT. This translates into CASSPLSDTQYF. V usage is TRBV7-9 and J usage is TRBJ2-3, with no clear D. CDR1 is SEHNR, CDR2 FQNEAQ, per germline (reference sequence). The CDR3 has 12 amino acids. V lost 5 bases and J 6 bases, leaving 9 bases between the germline ends.

This sequence joins TRBV4-2 and TRBJ1-1, with 8 bases matching TRBD1. This CDR3 is built from 17 residues. The V gene's germline CDR1 is LGHNA and CDR2 YNFKEQ. The V and J ends lost 1 base and 3 bases, in that order; junction bases with no gene match: 10. The CDR3, as DNA: TGTGCCAGCAGCCAAGCGGACAGGGTACGATCGCACACTGAAGCTTTCTTT. Its translation: CASSQADRVRSHTEAFF.

This chain uses TRBV6-6 with TRBJ2-1, with 12 bases fitting TRBD1. V dropped 5 bases and J dropped 8; count of bases not matched to a gene: 10. The germline V gene encodes CDR1 MNHNY and CDR2 SVGAGI (reference sequence). The CDR3 sequence is 16 residues long. CDR3 residues: CASSPTGTGGLHEQFF. The DNA of the CDR3 is TGTGCCAGCAGTCCAACCGGGACAGGGGGCCTCCATGAGCAGTTCTTC.

The gene calls are TRBV7-9 and TRBJ2-2; 7 bases fit TRBD1. Trimming at V came to 7 bases and at J to 1 base, leaving 6 bases not matched to a gene. The germline V gene has CDR1 SEHNR and CDR2 FQNEAQ (reference sequence). The CDR3 contains 15 residues. CDR3 nucleotide sequence: TGTGCCAGCAACGACAGGGTGGGGAACACCGGGGAGCTGTTTTTT. Amino acid sequence: CASNDRVGNTGELFF.

The rearrangement joins TRBV5-1 to TRBJ1-3; 8 nucleotides match TRBD1. This CDR3 region has 14 residues. V was pared by 5 bases and J by 7 bases, with 8 bases of the junction left unmatched. In germline, CDR1 is SGHRS, CDR2 YFSETQ. The CDR3 coding sequence is TGCGCCAGCAGGGCCCAGGGGGCGCGGAACACCATATATTTT. Amino acid sequence: CASRAQGARNTIYF.

The rearrangement joins TRBV4-1 to TRBJ1-5, with D uncertain. Per the germline V gene, CDR1 is MGHRA and CDR2 is YSYEKL. V gave up 0 bases and J gave up 0 bases, with 9 bases separating them. The CDR3 length is 16 residues. The CDR3 sequence is CASSQDNSYSNQPQHF. CDR3 nucleotides: TGCGCCAGCAGCCAAGATAACAGTTATAGCAATCAGCCCCAGCATTTT.

The chain employs TRBV9 and TRBJ2-7; D is undetermined. CDR1 and CDR2 (germline): SGDLS, YYNGEE. Trimming left V 0 bases short and J 3 bases short, with 10 bases between. The CDR3 loop spans 14 amino acids. The CDR3 region is CASSVGPKDYEQYF. For the CDR3, the DNA is TGTGCCAGCAGCGTAGGACCAAAAGACTACGAGCAGTACTTC.

The count of this clone is one. The gene calls are TRBV2 and TRBJ2-7; D remains unclear. V was trimmed by 5 bases and J by 5 bases, leaving 10 bases between them. CDR1 is SNHLY, CDR2 FYNNEI, per germline. This CDR3 spans 12 amino acids. For the CDR3, the DNA is TGTGCCAGCAGTCCCCTAATGGACGAGCAGTACTTC. Encoded protein: CASSPLMDEQYF.

Of note for this clone: Other DNA sequences in this sample translate to the same CDR3. For the CDR3, the DNA is TGTGCCAGCAGTTTATATGAGGGGGCGAGGACTGAAGCTTTCTTT. Its translation: CASSLYEGARTEAFF. The chain carries TRBV27 and TRBJ1-1; 7 bases map to TRBD1. Germline V gene data show CDR1 as MNHEY and CDR2 as SMNVEV (reference sequence). V was clipped by 1 base and J by 5 bases; unmatched bases: 7. The CDR3 contains 15 residues.

The rearrangement links TRBV5-8 to TRBJ1-5; tentatively, D is TRBD1 (5 bases). The CDR3 consists of 16 residues. CDR1 is SGHTS, CDR2 YDEGEE, per germline. With 0 bases removed from V and 7 bases from J, the gap between germline ends came to 17 bases. In nucleotides, the CDR3 is TGTGCCAGCAGCTTGGTTGGTTGGGACGTTCAACAGCCCCAGCATTTT. Its protein product is CASSLVGWDVQQPQHF.

The chain combines TRBV5-6 with TRBJ2-7, with TRBD2 identical over 12 bases. The ends lost 3 bases at V and 0 bases at J; junction bases unmatched: 1. Per germline, CDR1 SGHDT and CDR2 YYEEEE. This CDR3 is built from 15 residues. This CDR3 is CASSSTSGSSYEQYF. DNA of the CDR3: TGTGCCAGCAGCTCGACTAGCGGGAGCTCCTACGAGCAGTACTTC.

This clone was seen just once. Other DNA sequences in the same sample also yield this CDR3. The chain couples TRBV18 to TRBJ1-1; D not resolved. The CDR3 totals 14 residues. V was clipped by 3 bases and J by 1 base, with 9 bases between them. In germline, CDR1 is KGHSH, CDR2 LQKENI. The CDR3 nucleotides read TGTGCCAGCTCACCTGGACCCGGGAACACTGAAGCTTTCTTT. Translating gives CASSPGPGNTEAFF.

The chain joins TRBV15 to TRBJ1-4; D remains ambiguous. This CDR3 region has 16 residues. The germline V gene has CDR1 LNHNV and CDR2 YYDKDF (reference sequence). Trimming shortened V by 0 bases and J by 8 bases, and 16 bases separated the two germline ends. This CDR3 is CATSRDRASRGEKLFF. The CDR3 DNA reads as TGTGCCACCAGCAGAGATCGGGCAAGTCGTGGAGAAAAACTGTTTTTT.

The chain is built from TRBV27 and TRBJ1-2; 10 nucleotides match TRBD1. V lost 6 bases and J lost 2; bases outside the gene matches: 9. This CDR3 spans 16 amino acids. Germline CDR1 MNHEY, CDR2 SMNVEV (reference sequence). The CDR3 loop reads CASRYWTGGGNYGYTF. CDR3 bases: TGTGCCAGCAGATACTGGACAGGGGGAGGGAACTATGGCTACACCTTC.

The chain is built from TRBV18 and TRBJ1-1, with D unresolved. Germline V gene lookup returns CDR1 KGHSH and CDR2 LQKENI. Trimming pared 2 bases from V and 1 base from J, leaving 11 bases between. This CDR3 is 15 amino acids long. CDR3 DNA: TGTGCCAGCTCACCAGTGAAGGGCCCGAACACTGAAGCTTTCTTT. Translation gives CASSPVKGPNTEAFF.

Turning to this clone: Distinct nucleotide sequences in the sample also encode this CDR3. The chain carries TRBV27 and TRBJ1-4; 9 nucleotides line up with TRBD1. CDR1 MNHEY and CDR2 SMNVEV come from the germline V gene (reference sequence). The CDR3 covers 14 residues. V lost 5 bases to trimming and J lost 3 bases; unmatched junction nucleotides: 1. In DNA, the CDR3 is TGTGCCAGCAGTCGGACAGGGGCTAATGAAAAACTGTTTTTT. This translates into CASSRTGANEKLFF.